Presented here are 25 T cell receptor beta chains from one specimen sequenced in a study of blood T cell repertoires in COVID-19. Clones were read by immunoSEQ multiplex PCR, and TCRdb kept only the in-frame ones, dropping some. The data show 300,000 to 400,000 clones, around nine tenths seen once. The sample taken for sequencing was PBMCs or T cells enriched from blood (not recorded which). The receptors were sampled from a woman under 40 with acute COVID-19.

This rearrangement joins TRBV12-3 or TRBV12-4 to TRBJ2-7; 7 bases are a match to TRBD1. The J segment lost 9 bases and the V segment lost 5 bases, leaving 10 bases of the junction unmatched. CDR3 size: 13 residues. In nucleotides, the CDR3 is TGTGCCAGCAGTCCCGGGACAGTGACGGGGCAGTACTTC. Its translation is CASSPGTVTGQYF.

The chain joins TRBV7-3 to TRBJ2-1, with a possible D match to TRBD2 (5 bases). This CDR3 is built from 12 residues. V was clipped by 5 bases and J by 5 bases, with 7 bases between them. Germline CDR1 and CDR2: SGHTA and FQGTGA. CDR3 in DNA: TGTGCCAGCAGCAGAGCGGACAATGAGCAGTTCTTC. Amino acids: CASSRADNEQFF.

The rearrangement uses TRBV21-1 and TRBJ1-3; the D call TRBD1 from the table was never checked on the DNA. TRBV21-1 is a recognized pseudogene. The CDR3 has 18 amino acids. CDR3 nucleotides: TGTGCCAGCAGCGTTCGGCCTGGGACAGCAGACTCTGGAAACACCATATATTTT. Its protein is CASSVRPGTADSGNTIYF.

V gene TRBV5-6 combines with J gene TRBJ1-1; 7 nucleotides match TRBD1. The CDR3 is 14 residues long. The trim removed 4 bases at V and 5 bases at J, leaving 8 bases unmatched. Germline V gene sequence: CDR1 SGHDT, CDR2 YYEEEE. The CDR3 DNA sequence: TGTGCCAGCAGCAACGACAGGGTTTGGACTGAAGCTTTCTTT. It is translated as CASSNDRVWTEAFF.

This chain joins TRBV2 and TRBJ1-1; possible D gene TRBD1, 6 bases. The germline V gene encodes CDR1 SNHLY and CDR2 FYNNEI. The CDR3 has 15 amino acids. The germline V and J ends were trimmed by 8 bases and 7 bases, with 23 bases remaining between them. The CDR3 region is CASSRTVTLGGEAFF. The CDR3 DNA reads TGTGCCAGCTCTCGCACAGTCACCTTAGGGGGTGAAGCTTTCTTT.

V usage is TRBV6-4 and J usage is TRBJ2-7, with a tentative D call TRBD1 (5 bases). Germline lookup yields CDR1 MRHNA and CDR2 SNTAGT. This CDR3 has 14 amino acids. With 4 bases removed from V and 5 bases from J, the gap between germline ends came to 15 bases. CDR3 DNA: TGTGCCAGCAGTGGGGGCCAGGGCTTCGACGAGCAGTACTTC. Translated, it gives CASSGGQGFDEQYF.

The chain couples TRBV9 to TRBJ2-2; D gene ambiguous. Trimming left V 1 base short and J 5 bases short, with 6 bases between. Germline V lookup: CDR1 SGDLS, CDR2 YYNGEE. The CDR3 is made up of 13 amino acids. In DNA, the CDR3 is TGTGCCAGCAGCGTAATCCCGACCGGGGAGCTGTTTTTT. Amino acids: CASSVIPTGELFF. Full variable domain (missing parts from reference TRBV9 and TRBJ2-2): DSGVTQTPKHLITATGQRVTLRCSPRSGDLSVYWYQQSLDQGLQFLIQYYNGEERAKGNILERFSAQQFPDLHSELNLSSLELGDSALYFCASSVIPTGELFFGEGSRLTVL.

V usage is TRBV7-9 and J usage is TRBJ2-7; D perhaps matches TRBD2 (6 bases). The CDR3 consists of 15 residues. Trimming pared 6 bases from V and 2 bases from J, leaving 17 bases between. CDR1 and CDR2 (germline): SEHNR, FQNEAQ (reference sequence). The CDR3 spells CASRRPGTGAYEQYF. DNA of the CDR3: TGTGCCAGCAGAAGACCCGGGACGGGAGCCTACGAGCAGTACTTC.

This rearrangement joins TRBV6-1 to TRBJ1-6, with a possible D match to TRBD1 (5 bases). The CDR3 runs 14 residues. Deletions cut 3 bases from V and 10 bases from J, with 13 bases between. Germline V gives CDR1 MNHNS, CDR2 SASEGT. CDR3 DNA: TGTGCCAGCAGTGAGCGGCAGGGTGAATCACCCCTCCACTTT. Encoded protein: CASSERQGESPLHF.

The chain has TRBV7-2 and TRBJ2-2; 8 bases line up with TRBD1. The trim removed 5 bases at V and 5 bases at J, leaving 13 bases unmatched. Germline assignment: CDR1 SGHTA and CDR2 FQGNSA. This CDR3 has 17 amino acids. The CDR3 region has the DNA TGTGCCAGCAGCACAGAGGCCGTCAGGGGGCGAACCGGGGAGCTGTTTTTT. This encodes CASSTEAVRGRTGELFF. Based on the CDR3 plus reference TRBV7-2 and TRBJ2-2, the full variable domain is GAGVSQSPSNKVTEKGKDVELRCDPISGHTALYWYRQSLGQGLEFLIYFQGNSAPDKSGLPSDRFSAERTGGSVSTLTIQRTQQEDSAVYLCASSTEAVRGRTGELFFGEGSRLTVL.

CDR3 sequence reads: CASIESGATNEKLFF. In DNA, the CDR3 is TGTGCCAGCATAGAGTCGGGGGCAACTAATGAAAAACTGTTTTTT. The chain links TRBV2 to TRBJ1-4; perhaps TRBD1 as D (5 bases). CDR3 length equals 15 residues. V was clipped by 7 bases and J by 0 bases, with 12 bases between them. CDR1 is SNHLY and CDR2 is FYNNEI in the germline V gene.

This clone was counted between two and nine times. The CDR3 reads CASSEYSETQYF. The CDR3 nucleotides read TGTGCCAGCAGTGAGTACTCGGAGACCCAGTACTTC. V gene TRBV6-1 combines with J gene TRBJ2-5; D ambiguous. CDR3 length: 12 amino acids. Looked up from germline, CDR1 is MNHNS and CDR2 is SASEGT. Trimming removed 3 bases from V and 5 bases from J, with 7 bases in between.

This chain joins TRBV28 and TRBJ1-6; D remains unclear. CDR3 length equals 15 residues. The germline V gene has CDR1 MDHEN and CDR2 SYDVKM. Trimming left V 6 bases short and J 9 bases short, with 18 bases between. This CDR3 reads CASSPGNLFGSPLHF. The CDR3 nucleotides are TGTGCCAGCAGCCCGGGAAACTTGTTCGGTTCACCCCTCCACTTT. Variable domain in full (rest from reference TRBV28 and TRBJ1-6): DVKVTQSSRYLVKRTGEKVFLECVQDMDHENMFWYRQDPGLGLRLIYFSYDVKMKEKGDIPEGYSVSREKKERFSLILESASTNQTSMYLCASSPGNLFGSPLHFGNGTRLTVT.

A single count supports this clone. The genes are TRBV9 and TRBJ1-6, with a tentative D call TRBD1 (6 bases). The CDR3 length is 17 residues. Looked up from germline, CDR1 is SGDLS and CDR2 is YYNGEE. Trimming left V 2 bases short and J 5 bases short, with 17 bases between. CDR3 residues: CASSVFGTPKNNSPLHF. CDR3 nucleotides: TGTGCCAGCAGCGTCTTTGGGACACCTAAGAATAATTCACCCCTCCACTTT.

This chain uses TRBV19 with TRBJ1-4; no firm D call. The CDR3 covers 16 residues. V was pared by 1 base and J by 2 bases, with 11 bases between. CDR1 and CDR2 from the germline V gene are LNHDA and SQIVND (reference sequence). CDR3: CASSIGYSITNEKLFF. The CDR3 coding sequence is TGTGCCAGTAGTATAGGCTACAGCATTACTAATGAAAAACTGTTTTTT. The full variable domain, completed using reference TRBV19 and TRBJ1-4, is DGGITQSPKYLFRKEGQNVTLSCEQNLNHDAMYWYRQDPGQGLRLIYYSQIVNDFQKGDIAEGYSVSREKKESFPLTVTSAQKNPTAFYLCASSIGYSITNEKLFFGSGTQLSVL.

The chain employs TRBV7-9 and TRBJ2-7, with D hard to call. The V gene lost 7 bases and the J gene lost 3 bases, with 16 bases spanning the gap. This CDR3 contains 14 residues. Germline assignment: CDR1 SEHNR and CDR2 FQNEAQ (reference sequence). As DNA, the CDR3 is TGTGCCAGCACCGTCACCGGCGGTAACTACGAGCAGTACTTC. Translated, it gives CASTVTGGNYEQYF.

This clone was detected a few times. The gene calls are TRBV30 and TRBJ1-5; D call uncertain. The CDR3 runs 14 residues. Deletions cut 0 bases from V and 1 base from J, with 7 bases between. Germline V gene lookup returns CDR1 GTSNPN and CDR2 SVGIG (reference sequence). The CDR3 protein is CAWSVGQSNQPQHF. As DNA, the CDR3 is TGTGCCTGGAGTGTTGGGCAGAGCAATCAGCCCCAGCATTTT.

This clone has a count of ten or more. The chain links TRBV21-1 to TRBJ1-4; the D call in the table, TRBD1, was not verified against the DNA. TRBV21-1 is termed a pseudogene. The CDR3 contains 16 residues. The CDR3 loop is CASSDRQEPTNEKLFF. Here the CDR3 DNA reads TGTGCCAGCAGCGATAGACAGGAGCCAACTAATGAAAAACTGTTTTTT.

This chain joins TRBV18 and TRBJ1-4; 9 bases are shared with TRBD1. J was trimmed by 8 bases and V by 6 bases; bases with no gene match: 7. Germline V gene lookup returns CDR1 KGHSH and CDR2 LQKENI. The CDR3 covers 14 residues. The CDR3 nucleotides read TGTGCCAGCTCGCAAACAGGGGGCGACGAAAAACTGTTTTTT. Amino acids: CASSQTGGDEKLFF.

This sequence joins TRBV6-1 and TRBJ2-4, with 7 bases that match TRBD1. CDR3 length: 17 residues. Germline CDR1 and CDR2: MNHNS and SASEGT. Germline trimming cut 1 base from V and 3 bases from J; bases unmatched to any gene: 9. CDR3 region: CASSEVIEGALKNIQYF. The CDR3 region has the DNA TGTGCCAGCAGTGAAGTGATTGAGGGGGCTCTCAAAAACATTCAGTACTTC.

The chain links TRBV19 to TRBJ1-3; 7 nucleotides align to TRBD1. Per the germline V gene, CDR1 is LNHDA and CDR2 is SQIVND (reference sequence). The V gene end was trimmed by 3 bases and the J gene end by 4 bases; junction bases not matched to a gene: 3. The CDR3 spans 14 residues. This CDR3 reads CASSIDREGNTIYF. CDR3 sequence (DNA): TGTGCCAGTAGTATCGACAGGGAAGGAAACACCATATATTTT.

V and J are TRBV10-3 and TRBJ2-3, with 10 bases fitting TRBD2. The germline CDR1 and CDR2 sequences are ENHRY and SYGVKD. There are 13 residues in the CDR3. Trimming at V came to 11 bases and at J to 3 bases, leaving 5 bases not matched to a gene. This CDR3 is CASSGGATDTQYF. As DNA, the CDR3 is TGTGCCTCCAGCGGGGGGGCAACAGATACGCAGTATTTT.

This clone has more than one count but fewer than ten. The chain has TRBV14 and TRBJ1-3; TRBD1 matches 7 bases. Trimming cost V 3 bases and J 1 base; bases outside gene matches: 0. The CDR3 covers 14 residues. Germline V gives CDR1 SGHDN, CDR2 FVKESK. The CDR3 loop reads CASSQTGSGNTIYF. The CDR3 DNA sequence: TGTGCCAGCAGCCAGACAGGGTCTGGAAACACCATATATTTT.

This chain links TRBV7-3 with TRBJ2-6; D possibly corresponds to TRBD1 (6 bases). Between the trimmed V and J ends, which lost 5 bases and 1 base, there was a span of 15 bases. Germline V gene lookup returns CDR1 SGHTA and CDR2 FQGTGA. There are 17 residues in the CDR3. The CDR3 coding sequence is TGTGCCAGCAGCGCAGTGACCAGGGGATCTGGGGCCAACGTCCTGACTTTC. Its protein is CASSAVTRGSGANVLTF.

This chain uses TRBV7-3 with TRBJ2-7; TRBD1 matches at 8 bases. J lost 3 bases, V lost 5 bases, and 6 bases had no gene match. CDR3 length: 14 amino acids. From germline, CDR1 is SGHTA and CDR2 FQGTGA. The CDR3 DNA reads TGTGCCAGCAGCCCACCGGACAGGGACTACGAGCAGTACTTC. As protein: CASSPPDRDYEQYF.